This record concerns one T cell receptor beta chain sequence. Its matching antigen is unknown. This record comes from a study of cytomegalovirus exposure and HLA in healthy donors. Notes on the study in general: Among CMV-associated TCR beta chains, most appeared HLA-restricted in a later analysis.

Amplification used 60 Vbeta primers and 13 Jbeta primers. Clones were read by immunoSEQ multiplex PCR, and TCRdb kept only the in-frame ones, dropping some. The sample comprises about 63,000 clones, roughly 67% of which are singletons, and 5.4% rests with the top ten. Trimming left V 7 bases short and J 0 bases short, with 16 bases between. The CDR3 is 15 amino acids. Germline V gene sequence: CDR1 MNHNS, CDR2 SASEGT. The V and J genes are TRBV6-1 and TRBJ2-7; D possibly corresponds to TRBD2 (8 bases). Sequencing was carried out using PBMCs. This TCR was sampled from a man aged 45 to 65 in good health and CMV-seronegative. CDR3 sequence: CASTGRDSRSYEQYF. In nucleotides, the CDR3 is TGTGCCAGCACCGGGAGGGACAGTCGCTCCTACGAGCAGTACTTC.